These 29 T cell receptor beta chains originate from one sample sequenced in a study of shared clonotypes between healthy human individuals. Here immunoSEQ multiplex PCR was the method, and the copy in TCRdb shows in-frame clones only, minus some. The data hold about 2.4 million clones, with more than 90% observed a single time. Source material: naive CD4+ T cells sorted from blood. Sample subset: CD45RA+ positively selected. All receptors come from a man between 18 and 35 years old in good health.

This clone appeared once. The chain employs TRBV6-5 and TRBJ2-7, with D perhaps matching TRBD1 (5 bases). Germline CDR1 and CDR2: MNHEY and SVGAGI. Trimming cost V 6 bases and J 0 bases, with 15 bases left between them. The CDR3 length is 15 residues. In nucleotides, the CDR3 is TGTGCCAGCAGAGCCTCAGGGCTCAGCTCCTACGAGCAGTACTTC. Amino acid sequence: CASRASGLSSYEQYF.

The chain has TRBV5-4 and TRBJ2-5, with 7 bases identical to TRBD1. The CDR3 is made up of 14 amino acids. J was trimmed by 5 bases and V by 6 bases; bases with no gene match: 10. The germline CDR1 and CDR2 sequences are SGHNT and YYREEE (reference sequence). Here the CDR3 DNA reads TGTGCCAGCACCAATACAGGGGTGGGGGAGACCCAGTACTTC. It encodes CASTNTGVGETQYF.

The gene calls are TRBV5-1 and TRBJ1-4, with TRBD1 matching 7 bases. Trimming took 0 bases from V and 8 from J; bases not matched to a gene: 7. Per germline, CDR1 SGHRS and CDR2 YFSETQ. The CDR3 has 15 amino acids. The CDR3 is CASSLAAKGGEKLFF. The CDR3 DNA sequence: TGCGCCAGCAGCTTGGCAGCCAAAGGGGGCGAAAAACTGTTTTTT.

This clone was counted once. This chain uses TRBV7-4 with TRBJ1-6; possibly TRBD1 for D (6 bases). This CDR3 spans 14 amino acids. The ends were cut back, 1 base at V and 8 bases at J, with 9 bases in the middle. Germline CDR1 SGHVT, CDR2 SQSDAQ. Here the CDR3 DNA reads TGTGCCAGCAGCTTAGACAGGGCGCATTCACCCCTCCACTTT. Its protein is CASSLDRAHSPLHF.

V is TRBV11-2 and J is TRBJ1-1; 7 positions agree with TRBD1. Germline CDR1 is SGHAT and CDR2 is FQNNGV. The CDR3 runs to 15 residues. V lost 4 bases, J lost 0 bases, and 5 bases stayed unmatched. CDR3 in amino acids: CASSSTGTVNTEAFF. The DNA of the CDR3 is TGTGCCAGCAGCTCGACCGGGACAGTGAACACTGAAGCTTTCTTT. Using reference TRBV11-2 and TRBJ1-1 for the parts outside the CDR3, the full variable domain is EAGVAQSPRYKIIEKRQSVAFWCNPISGHATLYWYQQILGQGPKLLIQFQNNGVVDDSQLPKDRFSAERLKGVDSTLKIQPAKLEDSAVYLCASSSTGTVNTEAFFGQGTRLTVV.

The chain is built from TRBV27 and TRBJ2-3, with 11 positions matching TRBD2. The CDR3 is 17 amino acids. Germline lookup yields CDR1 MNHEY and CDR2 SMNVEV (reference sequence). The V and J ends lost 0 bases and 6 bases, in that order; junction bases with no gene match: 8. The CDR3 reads CASSLSQLAGVTDTQYF. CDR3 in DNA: TGTGCCAGCAGTTTATCCCAACTAGCGGGAGTCACGGATACGCAGTATTTT.

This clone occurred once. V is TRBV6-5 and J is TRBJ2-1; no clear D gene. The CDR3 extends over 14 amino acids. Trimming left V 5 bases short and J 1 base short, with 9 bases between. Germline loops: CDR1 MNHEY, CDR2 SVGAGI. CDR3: CASSPMGSYNEQFF. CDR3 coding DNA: TGTGCCAGCAGTCCGATGGGGTCCTACAATGAGCAGTTCTTC.

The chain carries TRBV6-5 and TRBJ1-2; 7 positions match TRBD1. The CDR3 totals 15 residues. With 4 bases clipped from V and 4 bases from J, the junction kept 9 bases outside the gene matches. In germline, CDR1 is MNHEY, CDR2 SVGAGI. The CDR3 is CASSSPKTGTYGYTF. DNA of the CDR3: TGTGCCAGCAGTTCGCCCAAGACAGGGACCTATGGCTACACCTTC.

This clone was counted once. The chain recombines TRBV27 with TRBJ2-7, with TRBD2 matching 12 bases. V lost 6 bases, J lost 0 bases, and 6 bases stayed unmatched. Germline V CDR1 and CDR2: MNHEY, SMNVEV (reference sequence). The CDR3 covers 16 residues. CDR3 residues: CASRRTSGTFSYEQYF. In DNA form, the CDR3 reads TGTGCCAGCAGGAGGACTAGCGGGACCTTCTCCTACGAGCAGTACTTC.

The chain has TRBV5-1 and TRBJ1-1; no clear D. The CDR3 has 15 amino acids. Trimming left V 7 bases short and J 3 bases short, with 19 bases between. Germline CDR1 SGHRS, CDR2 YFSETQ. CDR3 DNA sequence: TGCGCCAGCTCGCATGGACCCGGCGGGGACACTGAAGCTTTCTTT. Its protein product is CASSHGPGGDTEAFF.

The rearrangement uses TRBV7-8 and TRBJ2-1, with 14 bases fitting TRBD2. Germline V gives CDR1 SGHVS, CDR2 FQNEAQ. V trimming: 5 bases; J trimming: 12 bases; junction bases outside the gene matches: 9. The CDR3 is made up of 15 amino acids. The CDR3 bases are TGTGCCAGCAGCGCCCCCGGGACTAGCGGGAGTCCGCAGTTCTTC. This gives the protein CASSAPGTSGSPQFF.

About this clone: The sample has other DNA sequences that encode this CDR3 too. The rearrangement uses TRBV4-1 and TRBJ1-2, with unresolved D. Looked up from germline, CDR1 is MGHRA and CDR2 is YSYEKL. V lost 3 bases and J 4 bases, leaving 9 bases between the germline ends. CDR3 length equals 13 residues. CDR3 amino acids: CASSQDGFYGYTF. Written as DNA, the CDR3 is TGCGCCAGCAGCCAGGACGGCTTCTATGGCTACACCTTC.

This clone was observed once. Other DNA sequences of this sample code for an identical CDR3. The CDR3 loop reads CASSSGYGTDTQYF. The CDR3 nucleotides are TGCGCCAGCAGCTCAGGGTATGGCACAGATACGCAGTATTTT. The genes are TRBV5-1 and TRBJ2-3; D may be TRBD1 (5 bases). The CDR3 runs 14 residues. Germline V gene sequence: CDR1 SGHRS, CDR2 YFSETQ. The V gene lost 3 bases and the J gene lost 1 base, with 9 bases spanning the gap.

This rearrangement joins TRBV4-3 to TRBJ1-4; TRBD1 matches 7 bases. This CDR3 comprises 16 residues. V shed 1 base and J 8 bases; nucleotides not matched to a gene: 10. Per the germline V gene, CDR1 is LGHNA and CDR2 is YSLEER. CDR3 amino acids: CASSQGETRGREKLFF. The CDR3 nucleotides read TGCGCCAGCAGCCAAGGGGAGACAAGGGGGCGGGAAAAACTGTTTTTT.

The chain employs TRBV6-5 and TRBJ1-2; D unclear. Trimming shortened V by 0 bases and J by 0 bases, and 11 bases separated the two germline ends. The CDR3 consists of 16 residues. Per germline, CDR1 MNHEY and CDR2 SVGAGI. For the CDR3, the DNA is TGTGCCAGCAGTTACTCGAGAAGGGAAGCTAACTATGGCTACACCTTC. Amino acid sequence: CASSYSRREANYGYTF.

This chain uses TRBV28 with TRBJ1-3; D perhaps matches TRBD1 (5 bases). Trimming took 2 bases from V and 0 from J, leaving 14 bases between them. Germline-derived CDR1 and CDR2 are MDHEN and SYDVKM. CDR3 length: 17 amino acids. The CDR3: CASSLGAWQSSGNTIYF. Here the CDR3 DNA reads TGTGCCAGCAGTTTAGGGGCATGGCAGTCCTCTGGAAACACCATATATTTT.

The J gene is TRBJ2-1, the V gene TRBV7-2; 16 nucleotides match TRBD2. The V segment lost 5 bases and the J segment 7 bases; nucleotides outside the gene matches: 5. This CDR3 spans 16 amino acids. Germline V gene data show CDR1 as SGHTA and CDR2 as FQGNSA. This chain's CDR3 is CASSQGTSGRANEQFF. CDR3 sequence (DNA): TGTGCCAGCAGCCAAGGGACTAGCGGGAGGGCGAATGAGCAGTTCTTC.

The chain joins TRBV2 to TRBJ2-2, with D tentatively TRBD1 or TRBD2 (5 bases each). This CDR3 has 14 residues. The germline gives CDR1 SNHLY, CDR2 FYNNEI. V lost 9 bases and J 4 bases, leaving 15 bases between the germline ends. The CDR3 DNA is TGTGCCAGTAAAAGGGACCCCAGCACCGGGGAGCTGTTTTTT. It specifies CASKRDPSTGELFF.

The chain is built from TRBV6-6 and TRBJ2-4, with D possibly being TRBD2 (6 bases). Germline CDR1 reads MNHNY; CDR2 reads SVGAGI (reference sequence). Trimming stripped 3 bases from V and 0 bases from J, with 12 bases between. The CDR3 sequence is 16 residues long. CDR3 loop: CASSYSGDLAKNIQYF. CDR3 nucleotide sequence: TGTGCCAGCAGTTATTCGGGGGATTTAGCCAAAAACATTCAGTACTTC.

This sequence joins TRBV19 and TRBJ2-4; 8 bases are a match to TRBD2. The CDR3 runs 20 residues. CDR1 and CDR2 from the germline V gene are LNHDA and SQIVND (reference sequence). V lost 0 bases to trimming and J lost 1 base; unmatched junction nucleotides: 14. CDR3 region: CASSIDRGGDRGFAKNIQYF. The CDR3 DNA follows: TGTGCCAGTAGTATAGATCGGGGGGGAGACCGAGGGTTTGCCAAAAACATTCAGTACTTC.

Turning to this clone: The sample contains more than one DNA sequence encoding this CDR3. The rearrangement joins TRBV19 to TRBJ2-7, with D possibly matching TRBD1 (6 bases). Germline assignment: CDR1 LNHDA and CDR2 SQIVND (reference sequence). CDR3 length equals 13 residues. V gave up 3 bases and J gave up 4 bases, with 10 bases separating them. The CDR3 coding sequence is TGTGCCAGTAGTATGCGCAGGGGATACGAGCAGTACTTC. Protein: CASSMRRGYEQYF.

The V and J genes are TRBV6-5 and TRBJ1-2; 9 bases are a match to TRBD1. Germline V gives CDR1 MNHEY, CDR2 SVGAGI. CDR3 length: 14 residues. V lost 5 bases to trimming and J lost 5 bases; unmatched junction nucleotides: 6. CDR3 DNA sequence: TGTGCCAGCAGTGCCACGGACAGGGGTTATGGCTACACCTTC. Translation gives CASSATDRGYGYTF.

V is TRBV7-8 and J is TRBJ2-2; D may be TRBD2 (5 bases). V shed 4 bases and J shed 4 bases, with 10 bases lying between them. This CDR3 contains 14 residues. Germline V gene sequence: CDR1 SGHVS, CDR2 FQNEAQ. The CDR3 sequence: CASSWEQTTGELFF. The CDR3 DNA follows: TGTGCCAGCAGCTGGGAGCAGACCACCGGGGAGCTGTTTTTT.

The DNA for the CDR3 is TGCGCCAGCAGCCTCGACAGGGTAAAGGAAAAACTGTTTTTT. Translating it yields CASSLDRVKEKLFF. The chain is built from TRBV5-1 and TRBJ1-4; 7 bases agree with TRBD1. V was clipped by 4 bases and J by 8 bases; unmatched bases: 8. The CDR3 extends over 14 amino acids. CDR1 is SGHRS and CDR2 is YFSETQ in the germline V gene.

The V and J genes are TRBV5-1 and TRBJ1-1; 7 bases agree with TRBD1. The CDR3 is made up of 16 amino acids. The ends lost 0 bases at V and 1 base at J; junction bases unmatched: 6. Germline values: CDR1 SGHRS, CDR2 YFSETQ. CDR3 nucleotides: TGCGCCAGCAGCTTGGACGCCGGGACAGCGAACACTGAAGCTTTCTTT. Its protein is CASSLDAGTANTEAFF.

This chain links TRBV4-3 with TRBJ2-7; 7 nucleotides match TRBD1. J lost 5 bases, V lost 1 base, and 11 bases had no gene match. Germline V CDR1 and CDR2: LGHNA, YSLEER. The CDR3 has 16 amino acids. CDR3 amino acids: CASSQVSWDSFDEQYF. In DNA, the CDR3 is TGCGCCAGCAGCCAAGTTTCTTGGGACAGCTTCGACGAGCAGTACTTC.

CDR3 in DNA: TGTGCCAGCAAGTCAGGGTCCAATCAGCCCCAGCATTTT. Protein: CASKSGSNQPQHF. V gene TRBV6-5 combines with J gene TRBJ1-5, with a tentative D call TRBD1 (5 bases). With 7 bases removed from V and 3 bases from J, the gap between germline ends came to 10 bases. In germline, CDR1 is MNHEY, CDR2 SVGAGI. This CDR3 is built from 13 residues.

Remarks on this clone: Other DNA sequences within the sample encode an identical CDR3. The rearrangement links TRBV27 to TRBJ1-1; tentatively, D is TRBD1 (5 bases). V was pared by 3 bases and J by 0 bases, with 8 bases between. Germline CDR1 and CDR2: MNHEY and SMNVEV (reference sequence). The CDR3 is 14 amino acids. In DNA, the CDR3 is TGTGCCAGCAGTTTCGACAGAATGAACACTGAAGCTTTCTTT. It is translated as CASSFDRMNTEAFF.

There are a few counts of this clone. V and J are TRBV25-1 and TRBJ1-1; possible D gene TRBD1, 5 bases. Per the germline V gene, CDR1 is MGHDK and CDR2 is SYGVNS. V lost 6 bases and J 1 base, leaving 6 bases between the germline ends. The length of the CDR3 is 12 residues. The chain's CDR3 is CASRGTNTEAFF. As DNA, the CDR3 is TGTGCCAGCAGAGGGACGAACACTGAAGCTTTCTTT. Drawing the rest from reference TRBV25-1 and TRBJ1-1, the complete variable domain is EADIYQTPRYLVIGTGKKITLECSQTMGHDKMYWYQQDPGMELHLIHYSYGVNSTEKGDLSSESTVSRIRTEHFPLTLESARPSHTSQYLCASRGTNTEAFFGQGTRLTVV.